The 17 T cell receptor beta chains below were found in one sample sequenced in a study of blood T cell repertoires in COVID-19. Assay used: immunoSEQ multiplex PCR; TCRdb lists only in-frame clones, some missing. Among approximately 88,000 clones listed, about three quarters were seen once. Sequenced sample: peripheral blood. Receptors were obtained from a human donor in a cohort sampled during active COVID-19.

The CDR3 DNA follows: TGTGCCACTACCACTCGGCGGGAGGGAATGGGGGAGCAGTACTTC. Translation: CATTTRREGMGEQYF. This chain uses TRBV15 with TRBJ2-7; the match to TRBD2 covers 9 bases. CDR1 and CDR2 from the germline V gene are LNHNV and YYDKDF (reference sequence). The V gene end was trimmed by 9 bases and the J gene end by 7 bases; junction bases not matched to a gene: 16. The CDR3 runs to 15 residues.

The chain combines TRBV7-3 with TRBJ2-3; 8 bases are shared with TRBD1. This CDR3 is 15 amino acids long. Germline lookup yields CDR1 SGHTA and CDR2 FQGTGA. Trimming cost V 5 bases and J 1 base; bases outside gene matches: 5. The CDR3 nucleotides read TGTGCCAGCAGCGCCCCGGACAGGGGCACAGATACGCAGTATTTT. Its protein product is CASSAPDRGTDTQYF.

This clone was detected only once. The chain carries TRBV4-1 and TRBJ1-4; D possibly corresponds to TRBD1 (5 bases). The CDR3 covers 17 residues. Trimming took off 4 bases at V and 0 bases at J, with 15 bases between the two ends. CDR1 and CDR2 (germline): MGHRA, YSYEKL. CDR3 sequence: CASSPRVTSTTNEKLFF. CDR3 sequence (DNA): TGCGCCAGCAGCCCCAGGGTTACCTCAACAACTAATGAAAAACTGTTTTTT.

The CDR3 loop reads CASSFYGSGRLSGTDTQYF. The CDR3 region has the DNA TGTGCCAGCAGTTTTTACGGGAGTGGGCGACTGTCGGGCACAGATACGCAGTATTTT. The V gene is TRBV27, the J gene TRBJ2-3; D perhaps matches TRBD2 (6 bases). The CDR3 spans 19 residues. Germline V gene sequence: CDR1 MNHEY, CDR2 SMNVEV (reference sequence). Trimming stripped 3 bases from V and 1 base from J, with 23 bases between.

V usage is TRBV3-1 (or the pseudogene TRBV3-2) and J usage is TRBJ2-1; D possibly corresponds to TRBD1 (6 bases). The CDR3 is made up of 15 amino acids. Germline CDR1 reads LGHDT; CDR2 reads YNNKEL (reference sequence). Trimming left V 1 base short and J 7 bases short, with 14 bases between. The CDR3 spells CASSQGPGVVNEQFF. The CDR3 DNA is TGTGCCAGCAGCCAAGGACCAGGGGTCGTTAATGAGCAGTTCTTC.

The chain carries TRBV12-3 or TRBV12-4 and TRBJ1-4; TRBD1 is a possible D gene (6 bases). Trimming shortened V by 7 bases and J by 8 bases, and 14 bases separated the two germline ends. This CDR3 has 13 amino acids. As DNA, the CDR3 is TGTGCCAGCACTGCAGGGGTCGGAGAAAAACTGTTTTTT. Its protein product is CASTAGVGEKLFF.

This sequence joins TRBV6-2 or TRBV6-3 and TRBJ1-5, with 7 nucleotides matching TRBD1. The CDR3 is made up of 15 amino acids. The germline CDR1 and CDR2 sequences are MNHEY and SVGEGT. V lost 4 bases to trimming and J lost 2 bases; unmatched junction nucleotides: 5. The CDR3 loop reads CASSLGGGGNQPQHF. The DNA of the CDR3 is TGTGCCAGCAGTTTAGGAGGGGGCGGCAATCAGCCCCAGCATTTT.

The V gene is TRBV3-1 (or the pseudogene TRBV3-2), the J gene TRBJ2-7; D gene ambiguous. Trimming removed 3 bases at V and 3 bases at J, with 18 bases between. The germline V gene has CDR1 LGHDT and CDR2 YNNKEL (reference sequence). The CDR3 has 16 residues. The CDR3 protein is CASSQPPETEDYEQYF. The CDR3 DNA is TGTGCCAGCAGCCAGCCCCCGGAAACAGAAGACTACGAGCAGTACTTC.

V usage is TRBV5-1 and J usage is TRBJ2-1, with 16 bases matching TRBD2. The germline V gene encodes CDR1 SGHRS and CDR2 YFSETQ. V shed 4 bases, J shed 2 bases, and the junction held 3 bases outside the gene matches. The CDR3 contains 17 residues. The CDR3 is CASSRGLAGGTYNEQFF. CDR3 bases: TGCGCCAGCAGCAGGGGACTAGCGGGAGGGACCTACAATGAGCAGTTCTTC.

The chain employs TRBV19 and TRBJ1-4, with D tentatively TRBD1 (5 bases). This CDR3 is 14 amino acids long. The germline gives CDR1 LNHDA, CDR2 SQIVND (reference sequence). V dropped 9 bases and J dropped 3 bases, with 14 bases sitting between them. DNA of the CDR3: TGTGCCAGCGGGGCGGGGCTGGCTAATGAAAAACTGTTTTTT. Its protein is CASGAGLANEKLFF.

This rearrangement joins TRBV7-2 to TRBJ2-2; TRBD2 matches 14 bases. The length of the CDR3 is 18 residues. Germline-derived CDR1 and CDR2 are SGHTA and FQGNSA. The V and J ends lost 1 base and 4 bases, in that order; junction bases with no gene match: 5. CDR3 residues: CASSLDPGTSGSTGELFF. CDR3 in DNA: TGTGCCAGCAGCTTAGATCCCGGGACTAGCGGGAGCACCGGGGAGCTGTTTTTT.

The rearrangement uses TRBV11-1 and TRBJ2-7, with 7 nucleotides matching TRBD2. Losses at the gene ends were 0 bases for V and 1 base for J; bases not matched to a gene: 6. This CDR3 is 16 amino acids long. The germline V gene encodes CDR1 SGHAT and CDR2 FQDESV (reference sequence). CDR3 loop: CASSLALREFSYEQYF. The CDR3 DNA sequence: TGTGCCAGCAGCTTAGCCTTGCGGGAGTTTTCCTACGAGCAGTACTTC.

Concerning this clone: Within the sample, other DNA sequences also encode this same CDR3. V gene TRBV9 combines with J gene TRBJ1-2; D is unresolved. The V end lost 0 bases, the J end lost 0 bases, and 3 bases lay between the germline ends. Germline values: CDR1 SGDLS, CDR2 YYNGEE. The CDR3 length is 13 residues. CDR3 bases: TGTGCCAGCAGCGTAGCTACTAACTATGGCTACACCTTC. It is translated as CASSVATNYGYTF.

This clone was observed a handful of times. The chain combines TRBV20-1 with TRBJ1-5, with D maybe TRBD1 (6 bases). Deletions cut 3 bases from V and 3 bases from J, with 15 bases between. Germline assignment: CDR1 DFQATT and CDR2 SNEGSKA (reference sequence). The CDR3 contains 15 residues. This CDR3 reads CSASGQSEVNQPQHF. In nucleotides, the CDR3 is TGCAGTGCTAGTGGACAGTCGGAAGTCAATCAGCCCCAGCATTTT.

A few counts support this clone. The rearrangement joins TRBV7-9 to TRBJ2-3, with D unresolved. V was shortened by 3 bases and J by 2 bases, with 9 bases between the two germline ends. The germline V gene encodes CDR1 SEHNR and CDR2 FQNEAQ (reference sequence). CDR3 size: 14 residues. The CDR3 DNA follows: TGTGCCAGCAGCTTGGGCGAAAACACAGATACGCAGTATTTT. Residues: CASSLGENTDTQYF. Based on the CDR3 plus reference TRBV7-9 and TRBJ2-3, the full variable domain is DTGVSQNPRHKITKRGQNVTFRCDPISEHNRLYWYRQTLGQGPEFLTYFQNEAQLEKSRLLSDRFSAERPKGSFSTLEIQRTEQGDSAMYLCASSLGENTDTQYFGPGTRLTVL.

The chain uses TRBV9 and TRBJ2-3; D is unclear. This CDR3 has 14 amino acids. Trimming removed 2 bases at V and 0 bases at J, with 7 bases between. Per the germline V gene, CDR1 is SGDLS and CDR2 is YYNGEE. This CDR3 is CASSVSWSTDTQYF. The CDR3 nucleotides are TGTGCCAGCAGCGTGAGCTGGAGCACAGATACGCAGTATTTT.

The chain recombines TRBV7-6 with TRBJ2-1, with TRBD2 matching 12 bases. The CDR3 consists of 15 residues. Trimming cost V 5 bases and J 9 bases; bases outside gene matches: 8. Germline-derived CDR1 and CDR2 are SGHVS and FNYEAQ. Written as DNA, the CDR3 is TGTGCCAGCAGCCCCCTAGCGGGAGGGCCTAGTGAGCAGTTCTTC. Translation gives CASSPLAGGPSEQFF. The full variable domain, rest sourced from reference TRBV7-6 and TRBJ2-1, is GAGVSQSPRYKVTKRGQDVALRCDPISGHVSLYWYRQALGQGPEFLTYFNYEAQQDKSGLPNDRFSAERPEGSISTLTIQRTEQRDSAMYRCASSPLAGGPSEQFFGPGTRLTVL.